What follows are 25 T cell receptor beta chains derived from one specimen sequenced in a study of cytomegalovirus exposure and HLA in healthy donors. Use of 60 Vbeta and 13 Jbeta primers characterized the PCR. Produced via immunoSEQ multiplex PCR; TCRdb's table is partial and in-frame only. The sample carries around 84,000 clones, 70% to 85% recorded once. Material: PBMCs. These receptors were collected from a human donor in good health.

The rearrangement links TRBV28 to TRBJ2-3; D is possibly TRBD2 (6 bases). The CDR3 runs to 12 residues. From germline, CDR1 is MDHEN and CDR2 SYDVKM. V lost 5 bases and J 7 bases, leaving 10 bases between the germline ends. This chain's CDR3 is CASSPRGYTQYF. The CDR3 nucleotides are TGTGCCAGCAGTCCCCGGGGGTATACGCAGTATTTT.

The V and J genes are TRBV6-6 and TRBJ2-7; possible D gene TRBD1, 6 bases. In germline, CDR1 is MNHNY, CDR2 SVGAGI (reference sequence). This CDR3 region has 13 residues. Trimming took 8 bases from V and 2 from J, leaving 13 bases between them. This CDR3 is CASRAQGTYEQYF. The CDR3 DNA sequence: TGTGCCAGCCGGGCGCAGGGGACCTACGAGCAGTACTTC.

The V and J genes are TRBV19 and TRBJ2-2; 7 nucleotides align to TRBD1. V shed 1 base, J shed 3 bases, and the junction held 5 bases outside the gene matches. Germline CDR1 is LNHDA and CDR2 is SQIVND (reference sequence). There are 16 residues in the CDR3. The CDR3: CASSIGDRVYTGELFF. As DNA, the CDR3 is TGTGCCAGTAGTATAGGGGACAGAGTCTACACCGGGGAGCTGTTTTTT.

This clone came up once. The CDR3 DNA sequence: TGTGCCAGCAGTTACAGAAGACCAGACAGACAAGAGACCCAGTACTTC. Translation gives CASSYRRPDRQETQYF. The chain uses TRBV6-5 and TRBJ2-5; D might be TRBD1 (5 bases). The CDR3 runs 16 residues. CDR1 MNHEY and CDR2 SVGAGI come from the germline V gene. Trimming stripped 2 bases from V and 2 bases from J, with 15 bases between.

This chain joins TRBV7-8 and TRBJ2-7, with D perhaps matching TRBD2 (5 bases). The germline V and J ends were trimmed by 5 bases and 1 base, with 15 bases remaining between them. CDR3 length: 15 residues. Germline loops: CDR1 SGHVS, CDR2 FQNEAQ. The CDR3 region is CASSPFADFSYEQYF. In DNA form, the CDR3 reads TGTGCCAGCAGCCCTTTCGCGGACTTTTCCTACGAGCAGTACTTC.

This chain connects TRBV7-8 to TRBJ2-1; 7 bases fit TRBD2. The CDR3 sequence is 16 residues long. Germline-derived CDR1 and CDR2 are SGHVS and FQNEAQ. The trim removed 5 bases at V and 1 base at J, leaving 8 bases unmatched. The CDR3 loop is CASSTGLGFSYNEQFF. CDR3 in DNA: TGTGCCAGCAGCACCGGACTAGGCTTTTCCTACAATGAGCAGTTCTTC.

This chain links TRBV5-5 with TRBJ2-3; TRBD2 matches 8 bases. The V gene's germline CDR1 is SGHKS and CDR2 YYEKEE (reference sequence). Trimming cost V 6 bases and J 3 bases; bases outside gene matches: 12. The CDR3 loop spans 16 amino acids. The CDR3, as DNA: TGTGCCAGCATCTCGGTCGGAGGGACTAGAACAGATACGCAGTATTTT. Translated, it gives CASISVGGTRTDTQYF.

The rearrangement uses TRBV4-1 and TRBJ1-4, with TRBD1 matching over 9 bases. This CDR3 contains 15 residues. With 3 bases clipped from V and 7 bases from J, the junction kept 6 bases outside the gene matches. CDR1 MGHRA and CDR2 YSYEKL come from the germline V gene. CDR3 nucleotides: TGCGCCAGCAGCCATGGGGACAGGGCGACTGAAAAACTGTTTTTT. This gives the protein CASSHGDRATEKLFF.

The chain uses TRBV4-2 and TRBJ1-1; TRBD1 matches 10 bases. Germline V lookup: CDR1 LGHNA, CDR2 YNFKEQ. The V segment lost 0 bases and the J segment 5 bases; nucleotides outside the gene matches: 6. CDR3 length equals 16 residues. CDR3 nucleotide sequence: TGTGCCAGCAGCCAAGAAAGGGACAGGGGACGGACTGAAGCTTTCTTT. This encodes CASSQERDRGRTEAFF.

The genes are TRBV11-2 and TRBJ2-1; tentative D call: TRBD1 (5 bases). V was pared by 0 bases and J by 2 bases, with 8 bases between. Germline V lookup: CDR1 SGHAT, CDR2 FQNNGV. This CDR3 is built from 15 residues. CDR3 in DNA: TGTGCCAGCAGCTTAGAGCAGGGTACCTACAATGAGCAGTTCTTC. It yields the protein CASSLEQGTYNEQFF.

This clone was recorded a few times. The gene calls are TRBV4-3 and TRBJ2-2; 7 nucleotides match TRBD1. Trimming cost V 0 bases and J 3 bases; bases outside gene matches: 4. The CDR3 is 16 residues long. Germline V gives CDR1 LGHNA, CDR2 YSLEER. The DNA of the CDR3 is TGCGCCAGCAGCCAAGATTGGGACAGCCACACCGGGGAGCTGTTTTTT. Protein sequence: CASSQDWDSHTGELFF.

This sequence joins TRBV9 and TRBJ2-5, with D maybe TRBD1 (5 bases). CDR3 length: 14 residues. V was trimmed by 0 bases and J by 1 base, leaving 7 bases between them. Germline V gives CDR1 SGDLS, CDR2 YYNGEE. CDR3 in amino acids: CASSVGRAQETQYF. Written as DNA, the CDR3 is TGTGCCAGCAGCGTAGGCAGGGCCCAAGAGACCCAGTACTTC.

This sequence joins TRBV27 and TRBJ2-5; 9 positions agree with TRBD2. Germline CDR1 reads MNHEY; CDR2 reads SMNVEV (reference sequence). Losses at the gene ends were 3 bases for V and 3 bases for J; bases not matched to a gene: 2. The CDR3 has 14 amino acids. In DNA, the CDR3 is TGTGCCAGCAGTTTTAAGCGGGGGGAAGAGACCCAGTACTTC. Protein: CASSFKRGEETQYF.

This clone was seen a few times. The chain is built from TRBV2 and TRBJ1-1; D is perhaps TRBD1 (5 bases). The germline V and J ends were trimmed by 5 bases and 5 bases, with 15 bases remaining between them. CDR3 length: 14 amino acids. CDR1 SNHLY and CDR2 FYNNEI come from the germline V gene. The CDR3 coding sequence is TGTGCCAGCAGTATACAGGAGGGCAGGACTGAAGCTTTCTTT. This codes for CASSIQEGRTEAFF.

The gene calls are TRBV7-2 and TRBJ2-7, with 8 bases identical to TRBD1. Germline V gene lookup returns CDR1 SGHTA and CDR2 FQGNSA. With 5 bases clipped from V and 2 bases from J, the junction kept 5 bases outside the gene matches. The CDR3 runs 14 residues. The CDR3 reads CASSIWTGPYEQYF. The CDR3 DNA follows: TGTGCCAGCAGCATCTGGACAGGGCCCTACGAGCAGTACTTC.

The rearrangement uses TRBV25-1 and TRBJ2-1; weak D call: TRBD1 (5 bases). V was shortened by 6 bases and J by 5 bases, with 11 bases between the two germline ends. In germline, CDR1 is MGHDK, CDR2 SYGVNS. The CDR3 is 13 residues long. CDR3 region: CASSETDNNEQFF. The CDR3 DNA is TGTGCCAGCAGCGAGACAGACAACAATGAGCAGTTCTTC.

V and J are TRBV2 and TRBJ2-7; D gene ambiguous. Germline assignment: CDR1 SNHLY and CDR2 FYNNEI. The CDR3 spans 15 residues. V was clipped by 0 bases and J by 2 bases, with 11 bases between them. The CDR3 sequence: CASSEARPGTYEQYF. CDR3 DNA: TGTGCCAGCAGTGAAGCTCGGCCAGGAACCTACGAGCAGTACTTC.

The CDR3 region has the DNA TGCAGCGCGAACAGGGGACTCAAGAACACTGAAGCTTTCTTT. Translated: CSANRGLKNTEAFF. V is TRBV29-1 and J is TRBJ1-1, with 7 bases lining up with TRBD1. The CDR3 length is 14 residues. Germline CDR1 SQVTM, CDR2 ANQGSEA. After removal of 7 bases from V and 1 base from J, the junction contained 9 bases not matched to a gene.

This clone occurred a few times. The chain uses TRBV21-1 and TRBJ1-2. TRBV21-1 is a documented pseudogene. This CDR3 comprises 13 residues. CDR3 protein: CASSKGPWRSYTF. CDR3 DNA: TGTGCCAGCAGCAAAGGTCCTTGGAGGAGCTACACCTTC.

The V gene is TRBV2, the J gene TRBJ2-7; the match to TRBD2 covers 7 bases. Per the germline V gene, CDR1 is SNHLY and CDR2 is FYNNEI. The CDR3 consists of 14 residues. After removal of 8 bases from V and 5 bases from J, the junction contained 12 bases not matched to a gene. The CDR3 region is CASGGRGLVHEQYF. The CDR3 DNA sequence: TGTGCCAGCGGGGGGAGGGGCCTAGTTCACGAGCAGTACTTC.

The V and J genes are TRBV10-3 and TRBJ2-5; 11 bases fit TRBD2. Germline assignment: CDR1 ENHRY and CDR2 SYGVKD. The ends lost 4 bases at V and 3 bases at J; junction bases unmatched: 4. CDR3 length: 15 residues. CDR3: CAISGVLAGEETQYF. The CDR3 DNA is TGTGCCATCAGTGGAGTACTAGCGGGGGAAGAGACCCAGTACTTC.

V gene TRBV10-2 combines with J gene TRBJ1-5, with TRBD1 identical over 9 bases. Germline V gives CDR1 WSHSY, CDR2 SAAADI. CDR3 length equals 15 residues. V lost 6 bases to trimming and J lost 6 bases; unmatched junction nucleotides: 9. The CDR3 spells CASRPTGGVGQPQHF. Written as DNA, the CDR3 is TGCGCCAGCAGGCCCACAGGGGGCGTCGGTCAGCCCCAGCATTTT.

This clone has just a few counts. V gene TRBV7-6 combines with J gene TRBJ2-7, with 8 bases matching TRBD1. This CDR3 spans 13 amino acids. Losses at the gene ends were 1 base for V and 6 bases for J; bases not matched to a gene: 2. CDR1 and CDR2 from the germline V gene are SGHVS and FNYEAQ. As DNA, the CDR3 is TGTGCCAGCAGCTTAGGGGGACAGGTCGAGCAGTACTTC. Translating gives CASSLGGQVEQYF.

The chain links TRBV7-2 to TRBJ2-3; 7 nucleotides align to TRBD2. The CDR3 extends over 16 amino acids. Germline-derived CDR1 and CDR2 are SGHTA and FQGNSA. After removal of 5 bases from V and 1 base from J, the junction contained 9 bases not matched to a gene. CDR3 residues: CASSRRVLARTDTQYF. The CDR3 nucleotides are TGTGCCAGCAGCCGTAGGGTACTAGCGCGCACAGATACGCAGTATTTT.

CDR3 amino acids: CASSLGQGQGRVGYTF. CDR3 nucleotides: TGTGCCAGCAGCTTAGGGCAGGGACAGGGGAGGGTTGGCTACACCTTC. The V call is TRBV7-2, the J call TRBJ1-2, with TRBD1 matching over 10 bases. Germline V gives CDR1 SGHTA, CDR2 FQGNSA. The CDR3 covers 16 residues. The junction had 9 bases not matched to a gene; V was cut back by 1 base and J by 7 bases.